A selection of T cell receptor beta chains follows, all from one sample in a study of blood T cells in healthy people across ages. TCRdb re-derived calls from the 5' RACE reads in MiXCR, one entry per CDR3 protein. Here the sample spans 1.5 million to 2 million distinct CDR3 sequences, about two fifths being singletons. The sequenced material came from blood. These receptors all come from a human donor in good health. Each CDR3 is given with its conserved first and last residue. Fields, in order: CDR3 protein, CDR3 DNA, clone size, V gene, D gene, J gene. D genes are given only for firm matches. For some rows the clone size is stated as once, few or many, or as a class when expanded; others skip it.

CDR3aa: CASRAGTGDNEQYF; CDR3nt: TGTGCCAGCAGGGCCGGGACAGGGGACAACGAGCAGTACTTC; abundance: .; v_gene: TRBV7-9; d_gene: TRBD1; j_gene: TRBJ2-7
CDR3aa: CASSLVPRGRNEQFF; CDR3nt: TGTGCCAGCAGCTTAGTCCCTCGGGGCCGGAATGAGCAGTTCTTC; abundance: .; v_gene: TRBV11-2; d_gene: .; j_gene: TRBJ2-1
CDR3aa: CASSSTGYRQFF; CDR3nt: TGTGCCAGCAGCTCGACAGGGTATAGGCAGTTCTTC; abundance: .; v_gene: TRBV3-1; d_gene: TRBD1; j_gene: TRBJ2-1
CDR3aa: CASSLGGAVPDYGYTF; CDR3nt: TGTGCCAGCAGCTTAGGTGGGGCAGTTCCCGACTATGGCTACACCTTC; abundance: .; v_gene: TRBV7-9; d_gene: .; j_gene: TRBJ1-2
CDR3aa: CASSPLSGTLYNEQFF; CDR3nt: TGTGCCAGCAGCCCTTTGAGCGGTACCCTCTACAATGAGCAGTTCTTC; abundance: few; v_gene: TRBV9; d_gene: .; j_gene: TRBJ2-1
CDR3aa: CASSADRDLNTEAFF; CDR3nt: TGTGCCAGCAGCGCGGACCGGGACCTCAACACTGAAGCTTTCTTT; abundance: .; v_gene: TRBV9; d_gene: .; j_gene: TRBJ1-1
CDR3aa: CAWYPDYSRDGYGYTF; CDR3nt: TGTGCCTGGTACCCCGATTACTCCAGGGATGGCTATGGCTACACCTTC; abundance: .; v_gene: TRBV30; d_gene: .; j_gene: TRBJ1-2
CDR3aa: CASSDPLARGDNNEQFF; CDR3nt: TGTGCCAGCAGCGATCCTCTAGCGCGGGGGGATAACAATGAGCAGTTCTTC; abundance: .; v_gene: TRBV9; d_gene: TRBD2; j_gene: TRBJ2-1
CDR3aa: CSARWTGGSSYNEQFF; CDR3nt: TGCAGTGCTAGATGGACCGGGGGGAGCTCCTACAATGAGCAGTTCTTC; abundance: few; v_gene: TRBV20-1; d_gene: TRBD2; j_gene: TRBJ2-1
CDR3aa: CASSEHGSPLHF; CDR3nt: TGTGCCAGCAGTGAACATGGGTCACCCCTCCACTTT; abundance: .; v_gene: TRBV2; d_gene: .; j_gene: TRBJ1-6
CDR3aa: CATSRGGGRPHDDTF; CDR3nt: TGTGCCACCAGCAGAGGCGGCGGCCGGCCCCATGACGACACCTTC; abundance: .; v_gene: TRBV15; d_gene: .; j_gene: TRBJ1-2
CDR3aa: CASRGRVGAGIPYEQYF; CDR3nt: TGTGCCAGCAGGGGAAGGGTTGGGGCAGGGATTCCCTACGAGCAGTACTTC; abundance: .; v_gene: TRBV28; d_gene: .; j_gene: TRBJ2-7
CDR3aa: CAISPGQRETQYF; CDR3nt: TGTGCCATCAGCCCAGGACAACGAGAGACCCAGTACTTC; abundance: many; v_gene: TRBV10-3; d_gene: .; j_gene: TRBJ2-5
CDR3aa: CASTRTVSYEQYF; CDR3nt: TGTGCCAGCACCAGGACAGTCTCCTACGAGCAGTACTTC; abundance: .; v_gene: TRBV12-3/TRBV12-4; d_gene: .; j_gene: TRBJ2-7
CDR3aa: CASSLLGPPEQFF; CDR3nt: TGTGCCAGCAGCCTTCTTGGCCCACCTGAGCAGTTCTTC; abundance: few; v_gene: TRBV14; d_gene: .; j_gene: TRBJ2-1
CDR3aa: CASTRRGYNEQFF; CDR3nt: TGTGCCAGCACCCGGAGGGGTTACAATGAGCAGTTCTTC; abundance: few; v_gene: TRBV7-9; d_gene: .; j_gene: TRBJ2-1
CDR3aa: CASSSGLAGVTYEQYF; CDR3nt: TGTGCCAGCAGCTCGGGACTAGCGGGGGTAACCTACGAGCAGTACTTC; abundance: .; v_gene: TRBV13; d_gene: TRBD2; j_gene: TRBJ2-7
CDR3aa: CASSLAAEDTVRTYEQYF; CDR3nt: TGTGCCAGCAGCTTAGCGGCTGAGGACACCGTTAGAACTTACGAGCAGTACTTC; abundance: few; v_gene: TRBV7-2; d_gene: .; j_gene: TRBJ2-7
CDR3aa: CASSYPRQGARSENTDTQYF; CDR3nt: TGTGCCAGCAGTTACCCAAGACAGGGGGCGAGATCCGAGAACACAGATACGCAGTATTTT; abundance: few; v_gene: TRBV6-5; d_gene: TRBD1; j_gene: TRBJ2-3
CDR3aa: CASSLNYLFSSYEQYF; CDR3nt: TGTGCCAGCAGTCTAAATTACCTCTTCTCCTCCTACGAGCAGTACTTC; abundance: .; v_gene: TRBV28; d_gene: .; j_gene: TRBJ2-7
CDR3aa: CASSQVEGTTYEQYF; CDR3nt: TGCGCCAGCAGCCAAGTCGAGGGGACGACCTACGAGCAGTACTTC; abundance: .; v_gene: TRBV4-1; d_gene: .; j_gene: TRBJ2-7
CDR3aa: CAGSPGQGISEQYF; CDR3nt: TGTGCCGGCAGCCCGGGACAGGGAATAAGCGAGCAGTACTTC; abundance: .; v_gene: TRBV13; d_gene: TRBD1; j_gene: TRBJ2-7
CDR3aa: CASSFGQGVSPLHF; CDR3nt: TGTGCCAGCAGCTTTGGACAGGGAGTTTCACCCCTCCACTTT; abundance: .; v_gene: TRBV7-9; d_gene: TRBD1; j_gene: TRBJ1-6
CDR3aa: CATSDPTTTLDEQFF; CDR3nt: TGTGCCACCAGTGATCCTACGACGACACTAGATGAGCAGTTCTTC; abundance: .; v_gene: TRBV24-1; d_gene: .; j_gene: TRBJ2-1
CDR3aa: CNVEIASTYEQYF; CDR3nt: TGCAACGTTGAAATAGCGTCCACCTACGAGCAGTACTTC; abundance: few; v_gene: TRBV29-1; d_gene: .; j_gene: TRBJ2-7
CDR3aa: CASSWGTAYQETQYF; CDR3nt: TGTGCCAGCAGCTGGGGGACCGCGTACCAAGAGACCCAGTACTTC; abundance: .; v_gene: TRBV5-4; d_gene: .; j_gene: TRBJ2-5
CDR3aa: CASSQVPRTRHYNEQFF; CDR3nt: TGCGCCAGCAGCCAAGTCCCTCGGACTAGACATTACAATGAGCAGTTCTTC; abundance: .; v_gene: TRBV4-1; d_gene: TRBD2; j_gene: TRBJ2-1
CDR3aa: CASSLSPDLGGSPLHF; CDR3nt: TGTGCCAGCAGTTTGTCTCCGGACCTAGGAGGTTCACCCCTCCACTTT; abundance: .; v_gene: TRBV28; d_gene: .; j_gene: TRBJ1-6
CDR3aa: CASAAAASSSGANVLTF; CDR3nt: TGTGCTAGTGCGGCGGCCGCCTCCAGCTCTGGGGCCAACGTCCTGACTTTC; abundance: .; v_gene: TRBV12-5; d_gene: .; j_gene: TRBJ2-6
CDR3aa: CASSYAGRNEQFF; CDR3nt: TGTGCCAGCAGTTATGCAGGAAGGAATGAGCAGTTCTTC; abundance: once; v_gene: TRBV6-5; d_gene: .; j_gene: TRBJ2-1
CDR3aa: CASNLVGVPYEQYF; CDR3nt: TGTGCCAGCAACTTGGTGGGGGTCCCCTACGAGCAGTACTTC; abundance: .; v_gene: TRBV7-9; d_gene: .; j_gene: TRBJ2-7
CDR3aa: CASSIYGPSDTQYF; CDR3nt: TGTGCCAGCAGTATTTACGGACCCTCAGATACGCAGTATTTT; abundance: .; v_gene: TRBV28; d_gene: .; j_gene: TRBJ2-3
CDR3aa: CASTGGAYYGYTF; CDR3nt: TGTGCCAGCACAGGGGGGGCATACTATGGCTACACCTTC; abundance: .; v_gene: TRBV25-1; d_gene: TRBD1; j_gene: TRBJ1-2
CDR3aa: CASSQDLRDGGTQYF; CDR3nt: TGTGCCAGCAGCCAAGATTTGAGGGATGGAGGTACGCAGTATTTT; abundance: .; v_gene: TRBV3-1; d_gene: .; j_gene: TRBJ2-3
CDR3aa: CASSLPGPGQPQHF; CDR3nt: TGTGCCAGCAGTCTCCCGGGGCCGGGACAGCCCCAGCATTTT; abundance: .; v_gene: TRBV28; d_gene: .; j_gene: TRBJ1-5
CDR3aa: CASSQVQEPYNEQFF; CDR3nt: TGTGCCAGCAGCCAAGTGCAGGAGCCCTACAATGAGCAGTTCTTC; abundance: .; v_gene: TRBV14; d_gene: .; j_gene: TRBJ2-1
CDR3aa: CASSPPQGAGIGYTF; CDR3nt: TGTGCCAGCAGTCCCCCACAGGGGGCGGGCATTGGCTACACCTTC; abundance: .; v_gene: TRBV28; d_gene: TRBD1; j_gene: TRBJ1-2
CDR3aa: CASSLYRTSGGYNEQFF; CDR3nt: TGTGCCAGCAGCCTATATCGTACTAGCGGGGGATACAATGAGCAGTTCTTC; abundance: few; v_gene: TRBV7-2; d_gene: TRBD2; j_gene: TRBJ2-1
CDR3aa: CSVYPTPDREEYGYTF; CDR3nt: TGCAGCGTTTACCCTACGCCGGACAGGGAGGAATATGGCTACACCTTC; abundance: .; v_gene: TRBV29-1; d_gene: TRBD1; j_gene: TRBJ1-2
CDR3aa: CASMGVYNEQFF; CDR3nt: TGTGCCAGTATGGGAGTCTACAATGAGCAGTTCTTC; abundance: few; v_gene: TRBV19; d_gene: .; j_gene: TRBJ2-1
CDR3aa: CASSLLSGPPYEQYF; CDR3nt: TGCGCCAGCAGCCTTCTCTCGGGACCCCCATACGAGCAGTACTTC; abundance: .; v_gene: TRBV4-3; d_gene: .; j_gene: TRBJ2-7
CDR3aa: CSAKMSSGANVLTF; CDR3nt: TGCAGTGCTAAAATGAGCTCTGGGGCCAACGTCCTGACTTTC; abundance: .; v_gene: TRBV20-1; d_gene: .; j_gene: TRBJ2-6
CDR3aa: CASRGAESSYNEQFF; CDR3nt: TGTGCCAGCAGAGGGGCAGAAAGCTCCTACAATGAGCAGTTCTTC; abundance: .; v_gene: TRBV25-1; d_gene: .; j_gene: TRBJ2-1
CDR3aa: CSVDPTDTQYF; CDR3nt: TGCAGCGTGGACCCCACAGATACGCAGTATTTT; abundance: few; v_gene: TRBV29-1; d_gene: .; j_gene: TRBJ2-3
CDR3aa: CSAISGESYNEQFF; CDR3nt: TGCAGTGCTATTAGCGGGGAATCTTACAATGAGCAGTTCTTC; abundance: few; v_gene: TRBV20-1; d_gene: TRBD2; j_gene: TRBJ2-1
CDR3aa: CASSQVTGGGYTF; CDR3nt: TGCGCCAGCAGCCAAGTAACAGGGGGCGGCTACACCTTC; abundance: .; v_gene: TRBV4-3; d_gene: TRBD1; j_gene: TRBJ1-2
CDR3aa: CTSSFVSIGYTF; CDR3nt: TGTACCAGCAGTTTTGTGTCCATTGGCTACACCTTC; abundance: few; v_gene: TRBV12-3/TRBV12-4; d_gene: .; j_gene: TRBJ1-2
CDR3aa: CASSLKTYRQYF; CDR3nt: TGTGCCAGCAGTTTAAAGACTTATAGGCAGTACTTC; abundance: few; v_gene: TRBV12-3/TRBV12-4; d_gene: .; j_gene: TRBJ2-5
CDR3aa: CASSRTGRSSYEQYF; CDR3nt: TGTGCCAGCAGCCGGACAGGGAGGAGCTCCTACGAGCAGTACTTC; abundance: few; v_gene: TRBV27; d_gene: TRBD1; j_gene: TRBJ2-7
CDR3aa: CASNPDRGQPGHNYGYTF; CDR3nt: TGTGCCAGCAACCCGGACAGGGGCCAACCCGGACATAACTATGGCTACACCTTC; abundance: few; v_gene: TRBV3-1; d_gene: TRBD1; j_gene: TRBJ1-2
CDR3aa: CANLAGSEQYF; CDR3nt: TGTGCCAACCTAGCGGGGAGCGAGCAGTACTTC; abundance: .; v_gene: TRBV6-5; d_gene: TRBD2; j_gene: TRBJ2-7
CDR3aa: CASSISAFYGYTF; CDR3nt: TGTGCCAGTAGTATAAGCGCGTTCTATGGCTACACCTTC; abundance: .; v_gene: TRBV19; d_gene: .; j_gene: TRBJ1-2
CDR3aa: CASSYRQGNTDTQYF; CDR3nt: TGCGCCAGCAGCTATCGACAGGGCAACACGGATACGCAGTATTTT; abundance: few; v_gene: TRBV5-1; d_gene: TRBD1; j_gene: TRBJ2-3
CDR3aa: CASKEGPAEAFF; CDR3nt: TGTGCCAGTAAGGAGGGGCCCGCTGAAGCTTTCTTT; abundance: .; v_gene: TRBV19; d_gene: .; j_gene: TRBJ1-1